This T cell receptor beta chain emerged from a study of response to subunit inactivated influenza vaccine. Germline V CDR1 and CDR2: SQVTM, ANQGSEA. The CDR3 sequence is 13 residues long. Trimming took off 6 bases at V and 9 bases at J, with 15 bases between the two ends. Many counts were recorded for this clonotype. What it binds is not known. Study-wide points: The authors suggested that every seasonal influenza vaccination recruits few new T cells.

TCRdb re-derived calls from the RT-PCR reads in MiXCR, one entry per CDR3 protein. The table records approximately 530,000 distinct CDR3 sequences, more than 7% of them present only once. The TCR was taken from a man aged 50 to 75 who received an inactivated influenza vaccine. The sample in question was PBMCs from blood, obtained around 25 months after vaccination. This chain uses TRBV29-1 with TRBJ1-6, with D possibly matching TRBD1 (6 bases). The CDR3 region has the DNA TGCAGCGTACGGACAGATGAAGGTTCACCCCTCCACTTT. Its protein product is CSVRTDEGSPLHF.